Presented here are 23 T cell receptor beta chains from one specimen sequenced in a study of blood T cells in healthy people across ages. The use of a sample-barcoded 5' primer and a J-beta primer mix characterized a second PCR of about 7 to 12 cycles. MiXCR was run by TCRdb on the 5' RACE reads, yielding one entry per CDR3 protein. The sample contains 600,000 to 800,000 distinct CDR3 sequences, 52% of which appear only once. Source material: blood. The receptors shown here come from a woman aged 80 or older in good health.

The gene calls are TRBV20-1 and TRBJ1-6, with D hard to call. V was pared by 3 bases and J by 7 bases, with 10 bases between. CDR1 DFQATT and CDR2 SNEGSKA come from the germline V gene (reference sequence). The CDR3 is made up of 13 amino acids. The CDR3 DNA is TGCAGTGCTAGTAAAGCGGGAAATTCACCCCTCCACTTT. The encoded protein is CSASKAGNSPLHF.

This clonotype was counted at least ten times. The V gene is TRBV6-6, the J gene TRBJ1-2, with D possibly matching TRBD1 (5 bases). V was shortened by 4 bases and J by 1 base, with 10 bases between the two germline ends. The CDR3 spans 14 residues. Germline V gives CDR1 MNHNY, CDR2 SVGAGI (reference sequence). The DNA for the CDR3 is TGTGCCAGCAGTTTACCAGGGAGTAACTATGGCTACACCTTC. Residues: CASSLPGSNYGYTF.

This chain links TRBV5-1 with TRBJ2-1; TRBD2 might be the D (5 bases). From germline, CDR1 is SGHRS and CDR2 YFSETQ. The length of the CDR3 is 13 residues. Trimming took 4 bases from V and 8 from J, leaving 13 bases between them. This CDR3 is CASSVRVYDEQFF. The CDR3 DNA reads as TGCGCCAGCAGCGTGAGGGTTTACGATGAGCAGTTCTTC.

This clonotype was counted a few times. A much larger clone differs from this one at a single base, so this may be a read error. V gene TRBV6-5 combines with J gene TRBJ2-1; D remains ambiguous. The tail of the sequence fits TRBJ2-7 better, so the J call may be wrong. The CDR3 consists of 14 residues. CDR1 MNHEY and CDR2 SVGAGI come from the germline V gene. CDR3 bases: TGTGCCAGCGCTCAGTGGCTCTCCTACAATGAGCAGTACTTC. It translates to CASAQWLSYNEQYF.

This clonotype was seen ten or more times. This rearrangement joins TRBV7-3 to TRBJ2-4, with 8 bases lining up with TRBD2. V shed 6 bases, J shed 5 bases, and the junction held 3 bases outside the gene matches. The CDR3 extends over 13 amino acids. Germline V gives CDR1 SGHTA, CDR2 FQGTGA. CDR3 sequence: CASSSGGENIQYF. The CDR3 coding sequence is TGTGCCAGCAGTTCGGGGGGGGAAAACATTCAGTACTTC.

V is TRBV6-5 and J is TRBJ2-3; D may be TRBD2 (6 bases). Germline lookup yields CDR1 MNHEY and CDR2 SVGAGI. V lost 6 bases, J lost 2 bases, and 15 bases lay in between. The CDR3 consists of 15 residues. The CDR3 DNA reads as TGTGCCAGCAGGCCCCAAGGGGAGGTCACAGATACGCAGTATTTT. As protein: CASRPQGEVTDTQYF.

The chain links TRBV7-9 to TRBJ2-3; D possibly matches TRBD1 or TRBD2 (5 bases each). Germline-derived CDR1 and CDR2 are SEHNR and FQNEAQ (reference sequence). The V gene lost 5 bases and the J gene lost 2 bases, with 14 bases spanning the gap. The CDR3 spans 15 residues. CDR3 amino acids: CASSRREGVTDTQYF. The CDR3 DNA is TGTGCCAGCAGCCGACGGGAAGGGGTCACAGATACGCAGTATTTT.

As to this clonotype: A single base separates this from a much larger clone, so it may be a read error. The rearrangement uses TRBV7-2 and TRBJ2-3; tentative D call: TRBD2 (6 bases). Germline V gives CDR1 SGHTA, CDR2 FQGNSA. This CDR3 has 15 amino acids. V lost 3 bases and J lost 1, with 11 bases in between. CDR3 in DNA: TGTGCCAGCAGCTTTGGGGGGATTTGCACAGATACGCAGTATTTT. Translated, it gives CASSFGGICTDTQYF.

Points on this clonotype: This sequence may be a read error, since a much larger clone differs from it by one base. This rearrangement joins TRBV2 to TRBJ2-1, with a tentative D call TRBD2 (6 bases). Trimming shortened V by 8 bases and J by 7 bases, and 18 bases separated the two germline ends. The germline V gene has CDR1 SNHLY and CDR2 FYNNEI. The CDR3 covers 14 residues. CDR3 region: CASAGRAEGNEQFF. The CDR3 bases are TGTGCCAGCGCGGGACGAGCGGAGGGGAATGAGCAGTTCTTC.

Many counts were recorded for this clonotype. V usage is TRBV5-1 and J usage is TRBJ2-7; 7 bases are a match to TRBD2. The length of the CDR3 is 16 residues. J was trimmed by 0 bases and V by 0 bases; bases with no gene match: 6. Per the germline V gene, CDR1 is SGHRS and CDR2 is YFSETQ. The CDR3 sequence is CASSLVGLVPSYEQYF. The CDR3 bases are TGCGCCAGCAGCTTGGTCGGACTAGTCCCCTCCTACGAGCAGTACTTC.

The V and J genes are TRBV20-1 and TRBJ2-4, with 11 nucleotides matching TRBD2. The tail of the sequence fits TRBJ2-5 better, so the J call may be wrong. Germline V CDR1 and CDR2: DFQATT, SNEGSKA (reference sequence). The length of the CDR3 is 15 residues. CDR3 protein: CSAGYTSGRVETQYF. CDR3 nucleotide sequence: TGCAGTGCTGGATATACTAGCGGGAGAGTGGAGACCCAGTACTTC.

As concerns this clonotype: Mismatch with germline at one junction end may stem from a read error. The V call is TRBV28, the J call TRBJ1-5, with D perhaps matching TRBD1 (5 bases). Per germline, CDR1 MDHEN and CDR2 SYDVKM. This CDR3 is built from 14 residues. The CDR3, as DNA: TGTGCCAGCAGTCCTCCGGGGGTTAATCGGCCCCAGCATTTT. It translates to CASSPPGVNRPQHF.

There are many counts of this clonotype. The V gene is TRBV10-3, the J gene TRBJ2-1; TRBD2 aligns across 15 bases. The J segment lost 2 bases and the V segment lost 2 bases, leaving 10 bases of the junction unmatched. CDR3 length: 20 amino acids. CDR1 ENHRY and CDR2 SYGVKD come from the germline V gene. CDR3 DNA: TGTGCCATCAGTGAGGATCAAGCAGGACTAGCGGGGGGGACCTACAATGAGCAGTTCTTC. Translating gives CAISEDQAGLAGGTYNEQFF.

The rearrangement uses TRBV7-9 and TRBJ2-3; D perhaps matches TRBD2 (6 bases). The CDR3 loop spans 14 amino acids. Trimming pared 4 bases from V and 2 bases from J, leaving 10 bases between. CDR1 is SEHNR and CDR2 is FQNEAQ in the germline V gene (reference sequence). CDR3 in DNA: TGTGCCAGCAGCTGGGGACTTTCCACAGATACGCAGTATTTT. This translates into CASSWGLSTDTQYF.

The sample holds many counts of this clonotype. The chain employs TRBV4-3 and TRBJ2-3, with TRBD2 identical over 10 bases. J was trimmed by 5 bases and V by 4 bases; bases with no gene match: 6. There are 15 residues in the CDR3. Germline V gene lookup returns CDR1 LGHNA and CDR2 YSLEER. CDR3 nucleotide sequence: TGCGCCAGCAGCCGCGGGACTAGCGATGGAGATACGCAGTATTTT. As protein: CASSRGTSDGDTQYF.

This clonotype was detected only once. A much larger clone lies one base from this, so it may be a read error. CDR3 in amino acids: CNVGSPSEKTQYF. DNA for the CDR3: TGCAACGTTGGGTCTCCTAGCGAGAAGACCCAGTACTTC. The chain is built from TRBV29-1 and TRBJ2-5; possible D gene TRBD2, 6 bases. CDR3 length: 13 amino acids. Per the germline V gene, CDR1 is SQVTM and CDR2 is ANQGSEA.

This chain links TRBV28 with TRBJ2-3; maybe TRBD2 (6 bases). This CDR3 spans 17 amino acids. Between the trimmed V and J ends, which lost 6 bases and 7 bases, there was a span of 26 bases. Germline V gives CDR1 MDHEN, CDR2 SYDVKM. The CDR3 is CASSNEGGVIPFYTQYF. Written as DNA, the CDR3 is TGTGCCAGCAGCAATGAAGGAGGGGTGATCCCTTTTTATACGCAGTATTTT.

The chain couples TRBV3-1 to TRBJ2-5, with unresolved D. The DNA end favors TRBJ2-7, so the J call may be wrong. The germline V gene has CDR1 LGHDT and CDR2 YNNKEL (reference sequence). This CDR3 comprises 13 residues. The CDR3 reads CASSRDPLYEQYF. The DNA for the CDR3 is TGTGCCAGCAGCCGGGATCCACTCTACGAGCAGTACTTC.

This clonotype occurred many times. CDR3 sequence (DNA): TGCGCCAGCAGCTTGAATAGCGGGGGCCTCTACAATGAGCAGTTCTTC. This translates into CASSLNSGGLYNEQFF. The rearrangement joins TRBV5-1 to TRBJ2-1; 9 bases line up with TRBD2. In germline, CDR1 is SGHRS, CDR2 YFSETQ. The CDR3 covers 16 residues. V shed 1 base, J shed 3 bases, and the junction held 5 bases outside the gene matches.

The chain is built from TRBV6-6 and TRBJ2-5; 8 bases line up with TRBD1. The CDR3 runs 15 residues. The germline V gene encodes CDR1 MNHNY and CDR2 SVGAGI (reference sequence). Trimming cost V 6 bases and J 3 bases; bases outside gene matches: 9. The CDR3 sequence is CASRRPGGTEETQYF. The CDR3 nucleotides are TGTGCCAGCAGGAGGCCAGGGGGCACCGAAGAGACCCAGTACTTC.

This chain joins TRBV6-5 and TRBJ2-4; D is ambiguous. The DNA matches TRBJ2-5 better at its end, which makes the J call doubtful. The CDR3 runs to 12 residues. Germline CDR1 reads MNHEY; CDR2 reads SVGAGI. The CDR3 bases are TGTGCCAGCAGTTCCCCCGAGGAGACCCAGTACTTC. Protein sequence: CASSSPEETQYF.

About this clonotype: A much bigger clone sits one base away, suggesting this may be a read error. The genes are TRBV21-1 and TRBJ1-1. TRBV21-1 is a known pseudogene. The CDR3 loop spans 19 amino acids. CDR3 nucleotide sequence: TGTACCAGCAGCTTCCCGCTTTATTCGACAGGATGTCGGGACACTGAAGCTTTCTTT. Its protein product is CTSSFPLYSTGCRDTEAFF.

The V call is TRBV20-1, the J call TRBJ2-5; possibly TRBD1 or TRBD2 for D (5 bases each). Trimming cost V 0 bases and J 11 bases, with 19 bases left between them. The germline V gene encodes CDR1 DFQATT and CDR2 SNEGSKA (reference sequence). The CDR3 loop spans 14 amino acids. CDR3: CSARDGASSNEQYF. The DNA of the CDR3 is TGCAGTGCTAGAGATGGGGCTAGCAGCAATGAGCAGTACTTC.